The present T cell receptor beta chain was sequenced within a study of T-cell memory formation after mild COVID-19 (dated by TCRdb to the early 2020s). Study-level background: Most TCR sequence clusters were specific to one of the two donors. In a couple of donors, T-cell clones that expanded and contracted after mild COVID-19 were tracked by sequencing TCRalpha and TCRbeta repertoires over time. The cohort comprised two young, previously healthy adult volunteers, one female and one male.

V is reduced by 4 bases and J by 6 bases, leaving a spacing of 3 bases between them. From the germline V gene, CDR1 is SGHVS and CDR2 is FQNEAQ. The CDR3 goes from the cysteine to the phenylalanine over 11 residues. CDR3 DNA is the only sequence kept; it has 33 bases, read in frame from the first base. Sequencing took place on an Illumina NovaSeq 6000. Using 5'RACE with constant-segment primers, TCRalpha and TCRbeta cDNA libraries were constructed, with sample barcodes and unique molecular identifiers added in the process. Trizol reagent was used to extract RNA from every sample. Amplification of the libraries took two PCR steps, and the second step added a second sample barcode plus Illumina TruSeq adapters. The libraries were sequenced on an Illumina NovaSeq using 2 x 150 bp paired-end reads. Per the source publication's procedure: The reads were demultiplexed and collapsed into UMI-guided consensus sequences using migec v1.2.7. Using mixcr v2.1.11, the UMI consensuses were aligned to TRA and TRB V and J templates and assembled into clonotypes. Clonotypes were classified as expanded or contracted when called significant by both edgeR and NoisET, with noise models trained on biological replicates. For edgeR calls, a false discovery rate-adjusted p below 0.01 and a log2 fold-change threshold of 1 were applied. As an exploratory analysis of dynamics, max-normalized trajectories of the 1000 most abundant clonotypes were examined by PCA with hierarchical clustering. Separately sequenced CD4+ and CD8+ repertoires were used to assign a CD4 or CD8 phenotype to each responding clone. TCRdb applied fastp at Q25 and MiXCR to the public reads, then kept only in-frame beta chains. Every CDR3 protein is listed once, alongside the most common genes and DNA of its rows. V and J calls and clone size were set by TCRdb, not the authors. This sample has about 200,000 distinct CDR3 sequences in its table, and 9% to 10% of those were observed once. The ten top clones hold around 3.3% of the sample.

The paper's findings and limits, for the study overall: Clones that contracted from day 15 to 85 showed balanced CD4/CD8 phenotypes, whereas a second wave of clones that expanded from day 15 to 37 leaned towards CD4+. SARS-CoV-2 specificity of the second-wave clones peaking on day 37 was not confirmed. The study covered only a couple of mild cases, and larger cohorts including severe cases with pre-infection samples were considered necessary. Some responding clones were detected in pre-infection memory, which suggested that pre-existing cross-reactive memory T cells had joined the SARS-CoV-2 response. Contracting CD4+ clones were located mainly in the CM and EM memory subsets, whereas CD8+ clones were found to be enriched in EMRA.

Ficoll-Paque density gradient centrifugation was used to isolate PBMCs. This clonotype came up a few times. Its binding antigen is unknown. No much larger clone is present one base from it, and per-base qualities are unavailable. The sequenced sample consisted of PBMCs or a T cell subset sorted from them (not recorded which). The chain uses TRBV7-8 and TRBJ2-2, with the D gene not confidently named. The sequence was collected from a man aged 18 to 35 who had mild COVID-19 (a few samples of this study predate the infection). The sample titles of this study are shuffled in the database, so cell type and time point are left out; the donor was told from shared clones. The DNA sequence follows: TGTGCCAGCAGCTCATCCGGGGAGCTGTTTTTT. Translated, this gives CASSSSGELFF.